This T cell receptor (beta chain) was documented in a study of cytomegalovirus exposure and HLA in healthy donors. Findings of the study overall: An analysis that came later showed most CMV-associated TCR beta chains appearing HLA-restricted.

The CDR3 totals 16 residues. J lost 10 bases, V lost 4 bases, and 10 bases had no gene match. CDR1 SGHRS and CDR2 YFSETQ come from the germline V gene. Healthy bone marrow donors made up the donor group. Nominally healthy donors provided the samples, though records likely missed some immune exposures. Notes on this clone: Antigen: not known.

The PCR used 60 Vbeta and 13 Jbeta primers. TCRdb keeps only in-frame clones here, not all; method: immunoSEQ multiplex PCR. The table includes approximately 180,000 clones, almost 85% detected once. The rearrangement joins TRBV5-1 to TRBJ2-3, with 15 bases aligning to TRBD2. Sequences were obtained from PBMCs. This receptor was taken from a girl aged 5-17 years in good health and CMV-seropositive. The CDR3 protein is CASSQGLAGGRVAQYF. The CDR3 DNA sequence: TGCGCCAGCAGCCAGGGACTAGCGGGGGGCCGGGTCGCGCAGTATTTT.